This TCR beta chain was obtained from a study of T-cell memory formation after mild COVID-19. Overall study: Largely donor-specific TCR clusters were found. The study, taken as a whole, reports: Day 15 to 85 contracting clones showed balanced CD4/CD8; day 15 to 37 expanders favored CD4+. Cross-reactive memory appears to have joined, as suggested by some responding clones showing up in pre-infection memory.

One entry per CDR3 protein results from TCRdb running MiXCR on the 5' RACE reads. The sample includes around 390,000 distinct CDR3 sequences, roughly 15% of them seen just once. CDR3 length: 17 amino acids. Germline CDR1 DFQATT, CDR2 SNEGSKA (reference sequence). V shed 0 bases and J shed 9 bases, with 21 bases lying between them. Worth noting for this clonotype: As yet, its antigen is unknown.

The sequenced sample was PBMCs or a T cell subset sorted from them (not recorded which). This TCR was recovered from a man between 18 and 35 years old who had mild COVID-19 (a few samples of this study predate the infection). Cell type and time point are not known. The chain combines TRBV20-1 with TRBJ1-6; tentative D call: TRBD1 (6 bases). As DNA, the CDR3 is TGCAGTGCTAGAGATGGCGCAGGGGCCAGTTTTGTTTCACCCCTCCACTTT. It translates to CSARDGAGASFVSPLHF.